What follows are 27 T cell receptor beta chains derived from one specimen sequenced in a study of CD8+CD57+ T cells in acquired aplastic anemia. By flow cytometry, patients selected for sequencing had shown an expansion of CD8+CD57+ cells. Genomic DNA constituted the template upon which TCR beta VDJ and CDR3 profiling was performed. TCRdb re-called the reads with MiXCR, one entry per CDR3 protein. The sample has some 160,000 distinct CDR3 sequences, less than 60% seen once. Sequences were obtained from sorted CD4+, CD8+, or CD8+CD57+ T cells (not recorded which) from PBMCs. The origin of the receptors is a human donor with aplastic anemia.

CDR3 DNA: TGTGCCAGCAGCGCGGGGGACACCGGGGAGCTGTTTTTT. This codes for CASSAGDTGELFF. The V call is TRBV11-1, the J call TRBJ2-2; 7 bases align to TRBD2. The germline V gene encodes CDR1 SGHAT and CDR2 FQDESV (reference sequence). The J segment lost 3 bases and the V segment lost 5 bases, leaving 0 bases of the junction unmatched. The length of the CDR3 is 13 residues.

The V call is TRBV29-1, the J call TRBJ1-5, with 7 bases matching TRBD1. The germline CDR1 and CDR2 sequences are SQVTM and ANQGSEA. The V and J ends lost 6 bases and 0 bases, in that order; junction bases with no gene match: 5. This CDR3 contains 14 residues. The CDR3 loop is CSVRDSNSNQPQHF. CDR3 DNA: TGCAGCGTCAGGGACAGTAATAGCAATCAGCCCCAGCATTTT.

In its sample, this clonotype was seen many times. The chain couples TRBV20-1 to TRBJ2-5; the match to TRBD2 covers 14 bases. Germline CDR1 is DFQATT and CDR2 is SNEGSKA (reference sequence). V lost 3 bases and J lost 5; bases outside the gene matches: 14. CDR3 length: 18 amino acids. DNA for the CDR3: TGCAGTGCTAGGATGAAGACTAGCGGGAGGGATTGGGGGGAGACCCAGTACTTC. It specifies CSARMKTSGRDWGETQYF.

The gene calls are TRBV2 and TRBJ2-1, with D uncertain. V gave up 6 bases and J gave up 12 bases, with 12 bases separating them. The germline CDR1 and CDR2 sequences are SNHLY and FYNNEI. CDR3 length equals 11 residues. The CDR3 DNA follows: TGTGCCAGCAGCGTGAAAGATACGCAGTTCTTC. Protein sequence: CASSVKDTQFF.

The chain employs TRBV19 and TRBJ1-2; D is unresolved. This CDR3 has 14 amino acids. Germline V gene lookup returns CDR1 LNHDA and CDR2 SQIVND (reference sequence). Trimming took off 1 base at V and 4 bases at J, with 10 bases between the two ends. In DNA form, the CDR3 reads TGTGCCAGTAGTATAGGCAGAATAAGCTATGGCTACACCTTC. It translates to CASSIGRISYGYTF.

A note on this clonotype: The junction differs from germline at one of its ends, possibly a read error. The gene calls are TRBV5-1 and TRBJ2-5, with 7 bases aligning to TRBD1. Per germline, CDR1 SGHRS and CDR2 YFSETQ. CDR3 length: 14 residues. CDR3 bases: TGCGCCGGCAGCTCCAGGGGGTCAGGAGAGACCCAGTACTTC. Its protein product is CAGSSRGSGETQYF.

In its sample, this clonotype was seen many times. The chain joins TRBV2 to TRBJ2-7; no firm D call. Germline CDR1 reads SNHLY; CDR2 reads FYNNEI. The CDR3 is 14 amino acids. V was trimmed by 3 bases and J by 2 bases, leaving 11 bases between them. For the CDR3, the DNA is TGTGCCAGCAGTGAGCTAGTGGTACCCTACGAGCAGTACTTC. Translating it yields CASSELVVPYEQYF.

This clonotype was counted between two and nine times. The chain employs TRBV15 and TRBJ2-7, with D unclear. This CDR3 contains 14 residues. Trimming removed 3 bases at V and 3 bases at J, with 12 bases between. In germline, CDR1 is LNHNV, CDR2 YYDKDF (reference sequence). The DNA for the CDR3 is TGTGCCACCAGCAGGGGTAACGGAATCTACGAGCAGTACTTC. It encodes CATSRGNGIYEQYF.

The rearrangement joins TRBV24-1 to TRBJ1-6; D uncertain. V was clipped by 8 bases and J by 13 bases, with 23 bases between them. The CDR3 consists of 15 residues. Per germline, CDR1 KGHDR and CDR2 SFDVKD. Here the CDR3 reads CATIRPPRPPYPLHF. The CDR3, as DNA: TGTGCCACCATCCGCCCCCCGAGACCGCCTTATCCCCTCCACTTT.

V gene TRBV24-1 combines with J gene TRBJ1-1, with D possibly TRBD1 on 5 matching bases. Per the germline V gene, CDR1 is KGHDR and CDR2 is SFDVKD. The CDR3 runs 13 residues. Trimming took off 4 bases at V and 7 bases at J, with 12 bases between the two ends. This CDR3 reads CATSESWGSEAFF. The CDR3 bases are TGTGCCACCAGTGAATCATGGGGCAGTGAAGCTTTCTTT.

The chain employs TRBV5-1 and TRBJ2-7, with D perhaps TRBD2 (6 bases). V was pared by 3 bases and J by 2 bases, with 12 bases between. Germline lookup yields CDR1 SGHRS and CDR2 YFSETQ. There are 14 residues in the CDR3. CDR3 protein: CASSSDGGAYEQYV. The CDR3 nucleotides are TGCGCCAGCAGCTCCGACGGAGGGGCCTACGAGCAGTACGTC.

For this clonotype: A much larger clone sits a single nucleotide away, making a read error possible. Given the absence of the conserved phenylalanine or tryptophan at the CDR3 end, a read error is likely. The CDR3 DNA sequence: TGTGCCAGCAGCTTAATGTCGGGCAGAAACAATGAGCAGTTCCTC. This gives the protein CASSLMSGRNNEQFL. The V gene is TRBV11-2, the J gene TRBJ2-1; D uncertain. The V gene lost 2 bases and the J gene lost 5 bases, with 13 bases spanning the gap. The length of the CDR3 is 15 residues. The V gene's germline CDR1 is SGHAT and CDR2 FQNNGV.

The V call is TRBV20-1, the J call TRBJ1-2, with 9 bases fitting TRBD1. J lost 6 bases, V lost 0 bases, and 8 bases had no gene match. This CDR3 spans 15 amino acids. Germline CDR1 reads DFQATT; CDR2 reads SNEGSKA (reference sequence). The CDR3 loop reads CSARDPTGGRNGYTF. CDR3 bases: TGCAGTGCTAGAGACCCCACAGGGGGCAGAAATGGCTACACCTTC.

This chain uses TRBV10-2 with TRBJ2-3, with 7 bases that match TRBD2. The CDR3 consists of 14 residues. Trimming took 5 bases from V and 4 from J; bases not matched to a gene: 6. In germline, CDR1 is WSHSY, CDR2 SAAADI. The CDR3 DNA is TGCGCCAGCAGTACTAGCGTAGTCGCAGATACGCAGTATTTT. It yields the protein CASSTSVVADTQYF.

Notes on this clonotype: This clone may be a read error of a much larger clone one base away. V usage is TRBV19 and J usage is TRBJ1-1; possible D gene TRBD1, 5 bases. The CDR3 loop spans 15 amino acids. Per the germline V gene, CDR1 is LNHDA and CDR2 is SQIVND (reference sequence). V was trimmed by 4 bases and J by 9 bases, leaving 21 bases between them. CDR3 nucleotides: TGTGCCAGTAGTACCGTTAGTAGTGTAGACAGAAAAGCTTTCTTT. Encoded protein: CASSTVSSVDRKAFF.

This chain connects TRBV7-8 to TRBJ1-2; D is perhaps TRBD1 (5 bases). Germline CDR1 is SGHVS and CDR2 is FQNEAQ. This CDR3 has 13 amino acids. The ends were cut back, 5 bases at V and 2 bases at J, with 9 bases in the middle. The CDR3 loop reads CASSVGTNYGYTF. Here the CDR3 DNA reads TGTGCCAGCAGCGTAGGGACCAACTATGGCTACACCTTC.

Comments on this clonotype: The junction departs from germline at one end; a sequencing error may be responsible. The chain is built from TRBV19 and TRBJ1-1, with unresolved D. Per the germline V gene, CDR1 is LNHDA and CDR2 is SQIVND (reference sequence). The length of the CDR3 is 15 residues. The CDR3 DNA reads TGTGCCACCACCCCGAGCGGGAGAGCGAACAATGAAGCTTTCTTT. Its protein is CATTPSGRANNEAFF.

This clonotype was observed many times. This chain joins TRBV12-3 or TRBV12-4 and TRBJ1-6; D gene uncertain. The CDR3 totals 15 residues. Trimming left V 6 bases short and J 5 bases short, with 14 bases between. The CDR3 bases are TGTGCCAGCAGCTCAGGAGGAGGGAATAATTCACCCCTCCACTTT. This codes for CASSSGGGNNSPLHF.

The CDR3 reads CASSPGMWQGRETQYF. The CDR3 DNA reads TGTGCCAGCAGCCCCGGTATGTGGCAGGGGAGAGAGACCCAGTACTTC. The chain combines TRBV7-3 with TRBJ2-5, with a tentative D call TRBD1 (6 bases). CDR1 SGHTA and CDR2 FQGTGA come from the germline V gene. V gave up 5 bases and J gave up 4 bases, with 20 bases separating them. The CDR3 runs 16 residues.

The gene calls are TRBV11-2 and TRBJ2-7; D may be TRBD1 (6 bases). The CDR3 spans 16 residues. The ends were cut back, 3 bases at V and 0 bases at J, with 15 bases in the middle. Germline assignment: CDR1 SGHAT and CDR2 FQNNGV. The CDR3 DNA reads TGTGCCAGCAGCTTTCCTCCGGGACAAGGCTCCTACGAGCAGTACTTC. Encoded protein: CASSFPPGQGSYEQYF.

This clonotype was seen repeatedly, ten times or more. Given a much more abundant clone one base away, this may be a read error. The chain carries TRBV25-1 and TRBJ1-1, with a tentative D call TRBD1 (5 bases). CDR1 MGHDK and CDR2 SYGVNS come from the germline V gene. CDR3 length equals 15 residues. The CDR3 sequence: CASSPPRGVNAEAFF. The CDR3 bases are TGTGCCAGCAGTCCGCCGAGGGGAGTGAACGCTGAAGCTTTCTTT.

This rearrangement joins TRBV25-1 to TRBJ2-5; D unresolved. CDR3 size: 17 residues. The V and J ends lost 3 bases and 1 base respectively, with 18 bases between them. The germline V gene has CDR1 MGHDK and CDR2 SYGVNS. Here the CDR3 reads CASSDSLGGLGQETQYF. DNA of the CDR3: TGTGCCAGCAGTGACAGTCTGGGTGGGCTGGGCCAAGAGACCCAGTACTTC.

This sequence joins TRBV7-3 and TRBJ2-1; D is unresolved. V lost 5 bases and J 5 bases, leaving 7 bases between the germline ends. Germline CDR1 SGHTA, CDR2 FQGTGA. This CDR3 is built from 12 residues. CDR3 DNA: TGTGCCAGCAGCCTACAAAACAATGAGCAGTTCTTC. Translation: CASSLQNNEQFF.

This chain connects TRBV24-1 to TRBJ1-2; D perhaps matches TRBD1 (6 bases). This CDR3 contains 16 residues. Germline-derived CDR1 and CDR2 are KGHDR and SFDVKD. The V end was cut by 0 bases, the J end by 6 bases, with 16 bases between. The CDR3 nucleotides read TGTGCCACCAGTGATTTGGCCGGGGGCGGAATCGATGGCTACACCTTC. This sequence encodes CATSDLAGGGIDGYTF.

Only one count was recorded for this clonotype. The rearrangement links TRBV11-2 to TRBJ1-2; D is ambiguous. V lost 2 bases and J lost 4, with 20 bases in between. CDR1 and CDR2 (germline): SGHAT, FQNNGV. The CDR3 loop spans 17 amino acids. The CDR3, as DNA: TGTGCCAGCAGCTTATTCCTTTCCGTCCCGGGAGGCTATGGCTACACCTTC. This encodes CASSLFLSVPGGYGYTF.

The chain uses TRBV9 and TRBJ1-2; the match to TRBD1 covers 9 bases. Germline trimming cut 0 bases from V and 6 bases from J; bases unmatched to any gene: 6. The CDR3 contains 15 residues. Germline V lookup: CDR1 SGDLS, CDR2 YYNGEE. DNA of the CDR3: TGTGCCAGCAGCGTAGGAGGGACAGGGTTGAATGGCTACACCTTC. Its translation is CASSVGGTGLNGYTF. Full variable domain (missing parts from reference TRBV9 and TRBJ1-2): DSGVTQTPKHLITATGQRVTLRCSPRSGDLSVYWYQQSLDQGLQFLIQYYNGEERAKGNILERFSAQQFPDLHSELNLSSLELGDSALYFCASSVGGTGLNGYTFGSGTRLTVV.

The chain has TRBV29-1 and TRBJ2-7; D is unclear. Trimming took 4 bases from V and 0 from J, leaving 7 bases between them. The length of the CDR3 is 12 residues. Germline CDR1 is SQVTM and CDR2 is ANQGSEA. CDR3 in DNA: TGCAGCGTTGCGGGTATCTCCTACGAGCAGTACTTC. Translated: CSVAGISYEQYF.